One and the same sample provided the 30 T cell receptor beta chains below, sequenced in a study of shared clonotypes between healthy human individuals (dated by TCRdb to the early 2020s). Libraries were built with the immunoSEQ multiplex PCR assay. Held by TCRdb, this immuneACCESS table contains in-frame sequences only and omits some clones. Under half of the omission traces to an unresolved V gene where checked; the cause of the rest is unknown. The sample has approximately 1.5 million clones on record, less than 99% of them singletons. The ten largest clones capture about 0.34% of the sample. Sequenced sample: naive CD4+ T cells sorted from blood. According to the study, the label for this sample's cell subset or site signals: CD45RA+ positively selected. Receptors were obtained from a man younger than 45 in good health.

The genes are TRBV6-5 and TRBJ1-2, with D tentatively TRBD1 (6 bases). The CDR3 sequence is 15 residues long. Germline V gene lookup returns CDR1 MNHEY and CDR2 SVGAGI. V gave up 5 bases and J gave up 4 bases, with 17 bases separating them. The CDR3 DNA reads as TGTGCCAGCAGTGGCTCGACAGGACCGCTCTATGGCTACACCTTC. This encodes CASSGSTGPLYGYTF.

J is TRBJ2-3 and V is TRBV13; perhaps TRBD2 as D (6 bases). CDR1 is PRHDT and CDR2 is FYEKMQ in the germline V gene (reference sequence). V was clipped by 6 bases and J by 0 bases, with 13 bases between them. This CDR3 comprises 15 residues. This CDR3 reads CASRPTSPSTDTQYF. For the CDR3, the DNA is TGTGCCAGCAGACCGACTAGTCCTAGCACAGATACGCAGTATTTT.

The chain recombines TRBV7-9 with TRBJ2-7; unclear D gene. The CDR3 runs 13 residues. The V gene lost 6 bases and the J gene lost 2 bases, with 11 bases spanning the gap. Germline CDR1 SEHNR, CDR2 FQNEAQ (reference sequence). The CDR3, as DNA: TGTGCCAGCAGATCCGACGGTCCCTACGAGCAGTACTTC. Translation: CASRSDGPYEQYF.

This chain connects TRBV9 to TRBJ1-2; no clear D gene. The CDR3 is 13 residues long. The germline V gene has CDR1 SGDLS and CDR2 YYNGEE. V was shortened by 0 bases and J by 4 bases, with 7 bases between the two germline ends. CDR3 DNA: TGTGCCAGCAGCGTAGATATGGGCTATGGCTACACCTTC. As protein: CASSVDMGYGYTF.

The gene calls are TRBV7-2 and TRBJ2-7; the match to TRBD1 covers 8 bases. This CDR3 is built from 14 residues. Trimming at V came to 2 bases and at J to 4 bases, leaving 4 bases not matched to a gene. Germline values: CDR1 SGHTA, CDR2 FQGNSA. The CDR3 coding sequence is TGTGCCAGCAGCTTATTAGGACAGGGATACGAGCAGTACTTC. Its translation: CASSLLGQGYEQYF.

This clone was detected only once. CDR3 sequence reads: CASSHTDQETQYF. CDR3 nucleotides: TGTGCCAGCTCACACACAGACCAAGAGACCCAGTACTTC. The chain has TRBV18 and TRBJ2-5, with D unclear. V lost 4 bases and J lost 0, with 6 bases in between. Germline CDR1 reads KGHSH; CDR2 reads LQKENI. The CDR3 is 13 residues long.

This clone has a single count. The chain couples TRBV18 to TRBJ2-3; D ambiguous. Germline lookup yields CDR1 KGHSH and CDR2 LQKENI. The length of the CDR3 is 16 residues. Trimming took 2 bases from V and 0 from J, leaving 12 bases between them. CDR3 sequence: CASSPLPGVSTDTQYF. CDR3 bases: TGTGCCAGCTCACCATTACCAGGAGTTAGCACAGATACGCAGTATTTT. The full variable domain, with the rest looked up from reference TRBV18 and TRBJ2-3, is NAGVMQNPRHLVRRRGQEARLRCSPMKGHSHVYWYRQLPEEGLKFMVYLQKENIIDESGMPKERFSAEFPKEGPSILRIQQVVRGDSAAYFCASSPLPGVSTDTQYFGPGTRLTVL.

The chain employs TRBV27 and TRBJ1-2; no definite D call. CDR1 is MNHEY and CDR2 is SMNVEV in the germline V gene (reference sequence). V gave up 0 bases and J gave up 5 bases, with 10 bases separating them. The CDR3 is 14 amino acids. The CDR3 coding sequence is TGTGCCAGCAGTTTATCGTGGTCGAATTATGGCTACACCTTC. Translated: CASSLSWSNYGYTF.

This chain links TRBV5-1 with TRBJ1-1, with D unclear. The V gene's germline CDR1 is SGHRS and CDR2 YFSETQ. The CDR3 runs 13 residues. V lost 2 bases to trimming and J lost 1 base, with 6 bases between them. The CDR3 DNA is TGCGCCAGCAGCTTTAGAGAGAACACTGAAGCTTTCTTT. Its protein is CASSFRENTEAFF.

J is TRBJ2-1 and V is TRBV7-9; D ambiguous. Germline V gene lookup returns CDR1 SEHNR and CDR2 FQNEAQ (reference sequence). V lost 5 bases to trimming and J lost 7 bases, with 9 bases between them. The CDR3 is made up of 12 amino acids. CDR3 loop: CASSPVENEQFF. CDR3 coding DNA: TGTGCCAGCAGCCCCGTCGAAAATGAGCAGTTCTTC.

V and J are TRBV7-9 and TRBJ1-4; no firm D call. CDR1 and CDR2 (germline): SEHNR, FQNEAQ (reference sequence). The CDR3 runs to 15 residues. Trimming shortened V by 3 bases and J by 0 bases, and 8 bases separated the two germline ends. The CDR3 here is CASSFMTATNEKLFF. For the CDR3, the DNA is TGTGCCAGCAGCTTCATGACCGCAACTAATGAAAAACTGTTTTTT.

The chain combines TRBV18 with TRBJ2-1, with unresolved D. The CDR3 length is 15 residues. CDR1 is KGHSH and CDR2 is LQKENI in the germline V gene. With 5 bases removed from V and 0 bases from J, the gap between germline ends came to 11 bases. CDR3 loop: CASSVTISSYNEQFF. CDR3 nucleotide sequence: TGTGCCAGCTCAGTGACGATCAGCTCCTACAATGAGCAGTTCTTC.

The rearrangement uses TRBV18 and TRBJ2-5, with D tentatively TRBD2 (5 bases). The CDR3 extends over 13 amino acids. Germline CDR1 and CDR2: KGHSH and LQKENI. V dropped 6 bases and J dropped 7 bases, with 15 bases sitting between them. The CDR3 is CASSLGRPGTQYF. The CDR3 nucleotides read TGTGCCAGCTCCCTAGGGAGACCCGGGACCCAGTACTTC.

The CDR3 loop reads CASSPSGGLDYGYTF. The CDR3 DNA is TGTGCCAGCAGCCCGAGTGGGGGGCTTGACTATGGCTACACCTTC. The rearrangement uses TRBV9 and TRBJ1-2; possibly TRBD1 for D (6 bases). The V end was cut by 4 bases, the J end by 3 bases, with 16 bases between. Germline loops: CDR1 SGDLS, CDR2 YYNGEE. The CDR3 spans 15 residues.

The genes are TRBV6-5 and TRBJ2-1; 8 nucleotides align to TRBD2. V gave up 5 bases and J gave up 9 bases; unmatched junction bases: 12. CDR3 length: 15 amino acids. The germline V gene encodes CDR1 MNHEY and CDR2 SVGAGI. For the CDR3, the DNA is TGTGCCAGCAGTCAGAGCGGGGGAGGAGGAGGTGAGCAGTTCTTC. Its protein is CASSQSGGGGGEQFF.

J is TRBJ1-5 and V is TRBV4-1; D remains unclear. The CDR3 spans 14 residues. Germline V gene sequence: CDR1 MGHRA, CDR2 YSYEKL. V was trimmed by 2 bases and J by 7 bases, leaving 12 bases between them. The CDR3 is CASSQSPREQPQHF. For the CDR3, the DNA is TGCGCCAGCAGCCAAAGCCCACGCGAACAGCCCCAGCATTTT.

The rearrangement links TRBV19 to TRBJ1-5, with 9 bases identical to TRBD1. CDR3 length equals 14 residues. CDR1 and CDR2 from the germline V gene are LNHDA and SQIVND (reference sequence). V trimming: 5 bases; J trimming: 6 bases; junction bases outside the gene matches: 5. The CDR3 sequence is CASSYGTGSQPQHF. The DNA for the CDR3 is TGTGCCAGTAGTTACGGGACAGGGAGTCAGCCCCAGCATTTT.

The chain is built from TRBV25-1 and TRBJ2-5; D gene uncertain. The CDR3 spans 15 residues. Between the trimmed V and J ends, which lost 3 bases and 3 bases, there was a span of 14 bases. Germline V gives CDR1 MGHDK, CDR2 SYGVNS. CDR3 residues: CASSDGPLAEETQYF. The CDR3 nucleotides are TGTGCCAGCAGTGATGGCCCCCTTGCGGAAGAGACCCAGTACTTC.

The chain links TRBV5-1 to TRBJ2-5, with 10 bases fitting TRBD2. The trim removed 7 bases at V and 0 bases at J, leaving 12 bases unmatched. The CDR3 loop spans 17 amino acids. CDR1 and CDR2 from the germline V gene are SGHRS and YFSETQ. The CDR3 reads CASARIRGLANQETQYF. The CDR3, as DNA: TGCGCCAGCGCCCGAATTAGGGGACTAGCGAACCAAGAGACCCAGTACTTC.

The chain recombines TRBV5-1 with TRBJ2-7; 9 bases agree with TRBD1. With 7 bases clipped from V and 3 bases from J, the junction kept 8 bases outside the gene matches. CDR1 is SGHRS, CDR2 YFSETQ, per germline. CDR3 length: 14 residues. CDR3 in amino acids: CASSGGQGNYEQYF. For the CDR3, the DNA is TGCGCCAGCTCAGGGGGACAGGGAAACTACGAGCAGTACTTC.

V gene TRBV30 combines with J gene TRBJ1-5, with D perhaps matching TRBD1 (5 bases). The CDR3 is 16 residues long. Trimming took 3 bases from V and 1 from J, leaving 16 bases between them. CDR1 and CDR2 (germline): GTSNPN, SVGIG (reference sequence). CDR3 coding DNA: TGTGCCTGGAGAAGAAAACCGGGACTAAGCAATCAGCCCCAGCATTTT. Amino acid sequence: CAWRRKPGLSNQPQHF.

V gene TRBV5-1 combines with J gene TRBJ1-3; D uncertain. From germline, CDR1 is SGHRS and CDR2 YFSETQ. The CDR3 consists of 15 residues. V dropped 2 bases and J dropped 0 bases, with 9 bases sitting between them. CDR3 nucleotides: TGCGCCAGCAGCTTCGGCACAGTCTCTGGAAACACCATATATTTT. It translates to CASSFGTVSGNTIYF.

This chain uses TRBV6-6 with TRBJ1-5; D is undetermined. The CDR3 covers 15 residues. Trimming took 4 bases from V and 2 from J, leaving 12 bases between them. Germline CDR1 and CDR2: MNHNY and SVGAGI (reference sequence). CDR3 nucleotides: TGTGCCAGCAGTTCTCCTGACGGAGGCAATCAGCCCCAGCATTTT. Its protein is CASSSPDGGNQPQHF.

The gene calls are TRBV5-1 and TRBJ2-1; D is perhaps TRBD2 (6 bases). Trimming stripped 3 bases from V and 8 bases from J, with 21 bases between. The CDR3 length is 16 residues. Per germline, CDR1 SGHRS and CDR2 YFSETQ. In DNA, the CDR3 is TGCGCCAGCAGCTCTTTCGTGGGGGGAGTTGTCGATGAGCAGTTCTTC. Encoded protein: CASSSFVGGVVDEQFF.

The chain links TRBV19 to TRBJ1-5; D not resolved. V was pared by 3 bases and J by 5 bases, with 11 bases between. The CDR3 is 14 residues long. Per the germline V gene, CDR1 is LNHDA and CDR2 is SQIVND (reference sequence). CDR3: CASSIGGLDQPQHF. The CDR3 DNA reads as TGTGCCAGTAGTATTGGAGGGCTTGATCAGCCCCAGCATTTT.

The J gene is TRBJ2-3, the V gene TRBV12-5; 11 positions agree with TRBD1. The ends lost 5 bases at V and 4 bases at J; junction bases unmatched: 8. Germline V gives CDR1 LGHNT, CDR2 FRNRAP. The CDR3 extends over 16 amino acids. CDR3 region: CASGPGDRGFADTQYF. The CDR3 DNA reads TGTGCTAGTGGTCCAGGGGACAGGGGGTTCGCAGATACGCAGTATTTT. Using reference TRBV12-5 and TRBJ2-3 for the parts outside the CDR3, the full variable domain is DARVTQTPRHKVTEMGQEVTMRCQPILGHNTVFWYRQTMMQGLELLAYFRNRAPLDDSGMPKDRFSAEMPDATLATLKIQPSEPRDSAVYFCASGPGDRGFADTQYFGPGTRLTVL.

Of note for this clone: The sample has other DNA sequences that encode this CDR3 too. The J gene is TRBJ2-7, the V gene TRBV19, with 7 nucleotides matching TRBD1. There are 14 residues in the CDR3. Germline V gene data show CDR1 as LNHDA and CDR2 as SQIVND (reference sequence). V gave up 4 bases and J gave up 0 bases; unmatched junction bases: 3. The CDR3 DNA follows: TGTGCCAGTAGTAGACAGGGCCTCTCCTACGAGCAGTACTTC. This codes for CASSRQGLSYEQYF. Full variable domain (outside the CDR3, taken from reference TRBV19 and TRBJ2-7): DGGITQSPKYLFRKEGQNVTLSCEQNLNHDAMYWYRQDPGQGLRLIYYSQIVNDFQKGDIAEGYSVSREKKESFPLTVTSAQKNPTAFYLCASSRQGLSYEQYFGPGTRLTVT.

This chain connects TRBV7-8 to TRBJ1-1; D is ambiguous. This CDR3 has 11 residues. Per germline, CDR1 SGHVS and CDR2 FQNEAQ. The V gene lost 3 bases and the J gene lost 6 bases, with 5 bases spanning the gap. This CDR3 is CASSLGSEAFF. Here the CDR3 DNA reads TGTGCCAGCAGCTTGGGATCTGAAGCTTTCTTT.

The J gene is TRBJ2-1, the V gene TRBV7-3, with D possibly matching TRBD2 (5 bases). V lost 4 bases and J 1 base, leaving 8 bases between the germline ends. Germline V lookup: CDR1 SGHTA, CDR2 FQGTGA. This CDR3 is built from 14 residues. The chain's CDR3 is CASSSDYSYNEQFF. The CDR3 DNA sequence: TGTGCCAGCAGCTCCGACTATTCCTACAATGAGCAGTTCTTC.

The chain combines TRBV11-2 with TRBJ2-3; no clear D. This CDR3 region has 14 residues. Germline V gene sequence: CDR1 SGHAT, CDR2 FQNNGV. Trimming removed 0 bases at V and 2 bases at J, with 6 bases between. CDR3 in DNA: TGTGCCAGCAGCTTAGAACCCAACACAGATACGCAGTATTTT. Protein product: CASSLEPNTDTQYF.